Following are 11 T cell receptor beta chains from one sample sequenced in a study of response to subunit inactivated influenza vaccine. TCRdb ran MiXCR on the RT-PCR reads and lists one entry per CDR3 protein. The repertoire consists of about 520,000 distinct CDR3 sequences, with around 7.9% occurring once and the leading ten covering roughly 13%. The sequenced sample was PBMCs from blood, obtained roughly 24 months after vaccination. The receptor set was obtained from a man aged 45 to 70 who received an inactivated influenza vaccine.

This clonotype was seen more than once but under ten times. The CDR3 sequence is CASSPTGTGIYEQYF. The CDR3 DNA reads as TGTGCCAGCAGCCCAACCGGGACAGGCATATACGAGCAGTACTTC. The chain couples TRBV9 to TRBJ2-7, with 8 bases aligning to TRBD1. V was pared by 4 bases and J by 4 bases, with 10 bases of the junction left unmatched. The CDR3 spans 15 residues. From germline, CDR1 is SGDLS and CDR2 YYNGEE.

This clonotype was counted between two and nine times. The gene calls are TRBV6-2 or TRBV6-3 and TRBJ2-4, with 7 bases fitting TRBD1. Germline CDR1 and CDR2: MNHEY and SVGEGT. The V segment lost 9 bases and the J segment 4 bases; nucleotides outside the gene matches: 12. This CDR3 contains 15 residues. In DNA form, the CDR3 reads TGTGCCAGTCGACAGGGTCGGGATAGGAAAAACATTCAGTACTTC. It is translated as CASRQGRDRKNIQYF.

There are many counts of this clonotype. This chain joins TRBV4-3 and TRBJ2-7; TRBD1 is a possible D gene (6 bases). CDR3 length: 15 residues. From germline, CDR1 is LGHNA and CDR2 YSLEER. Trimming removed 1 base from V and 2 bases from J, with 12 bases in between. The CDR3 coding sequence is TGCGCCAGCAGCCAAGCCTCCAGGGGTACCTACGAGCAGTACTTC. It specifies CASSQASRGTYEQYF.

This clonotype was counted at least ten times. The rearrangement links TRBV29-1 to TRBJ2-2; D is perhaps TRBD1 or TRBD2 (6 bases each). Germline loops: CDR1 SQVTM, CDR2 ANQGSEA. The CDR3 loop spans 14 amino acids. Trimming took off 2 bases at V and 2 bases at J, with 9 bases between the two ends. As DNA, the CDR3 is TGCAGCGTTGAATTGGGGGGCAACACCGGGGAGCTGTTTTTT. Residues: CSVELGGNTGELFF.

The V and J genes are TRBV7-2 and TRBJ2-2; D tentatively reads TRBD1 or TRBD2 (5 bases each). Per germline, CDR1 SGHTA and CDR2 FQGNSA. Trimming shortened V by 5 bases and J by 5 bases, and 15 bases separated the two germline ends. This CDR3 has 15 residues. CDR3 region: CASSTEGPRTGELFF. The CDR3 nucleotides are TGTGCCAGCAGCACAGAGGGGCCTCGGACCGGGGAGCTGTTTTTT.

This clonotype was counted at least ten times. The J gene is TRBJ2-3, the V gene TRBV19; D uncertain. The germline gives CDR1 LNHDA, CDR2 SQIVND (reference sequence). The germline V and J ends were trimmed by 0 bases and 1 base, with 5 bases remaining between them. There are 14 residues in the CDR3. The CDR3 sequence is CASSIDGRTDTQYF. CDR3 coding DNA: TGTGCCAGTAGTATAGACGGTCGCACAGATACGCAGTATTTT.

The sample holds many counts of this clonotype. The chain employs TRBV4-3 and TRBJ1-2, with a tentative D call TRBD1 (5 bases). The CDR3 consists of 17 residues. Germline CDR1 reads LGHNA; CDR2 reads YSLEER. V lost 0 bases and J 2 bases, leaving 16 bases between the germline ends. The CDR3 spells CASSQDTLAGFNYGYTF. For the CDR3, the DNA is TGCGCCAGCAGCCAAGATACGCTGGCAGGGTTCAACTATGGCTACACCTTC.

This clonotype was picked up a small number of times. J is TRBJ2-7 and V is TRBV20-1; D is perhaps TRBD1 (5 bases). There are 12 residues in the CDR3. Germline values: CDR1 DFQATT, CDR2 SNEGSKA (reference sequence). V was trimmed by 5 bases and J by 0 bases, leaving 8 bases between them. Here the CDR3 reads CSAPDNSYEQYF. CDR3 nucleotides: TGCAGTGCTCCGGACAACTCCTACGAGCAGTACTTC.

This clonotype was recorded at least ten times. The V gene is TRBV7-9, the J gene TRBJ2-5; D gene unclear. Germline CDR1 reads SEHNR; CDR2 reads FQNEAQ (reference sequence). V shed 1 base and J shed 4 bases, with 10 bases lying between them. The CDR3 extends over 14 amino acids. The CDR3 sequence is CASSLVPARETQYF. CDR3 coding DNA: TGTGCCAGCAGCTTAGTACCGGCCCGAGAGACCCAGTACTTC.

This rearrangement joins TRBV12-3 or TRBV12-4 to TRBJ2-1; 8 bases match TRBD2. With 2 bases clipped from V and 10 bases from J, the junction kept 4 bases outside the gene matches. This CDR3 region has 13 residues. The CDR3 bases are TGTGCCAGCAGTTTACGGGGGGGCGGAGAGCAGTTCTTC. This translates into CASSLRGGGEQFF.

The chain combines TRBV20-1 with TRBJ2-7; TRBD2 agrees at 7 bases. V lost 5 bases and J lost 2; bases outside the gene matches: 9. The CDR3 is 14 residues long. CDR1 and CDR2 (germline): DFQATT, SNEGSKA (reference sequence). The CDR3 bases are TGCAGTGCTCCCCGGCCGGGGGGAACCTACGAGCAGTACTTC. Translation gives CSAPRPGGTYEQYF.